This TCR beta chain was obtained from a study of graft-versus-host responses after intestinal transplantation. Trimming took off 8 bases at V and 4 bases at J, with 15 bases between the two ends. The CDR3 has 14 amino acids. Per the germline V gene, CDR1 is SNHLY and CDR2 is FYNNEI. The method was immunoSEQ multiplex PCR; TCRdb's version includes in-frame clones alone and lacks a portion of them. The sample shows some 90,000 clones, about 93% of them seen only once. On this clone: As yet, its antigen is unknown.

The sequence was collected from a human donor who received an intestinal transplant. The rearrangement links TRBV2 to TRBJ2-1; weak D call: TRBD1 (6 bases). The material sequenced was unstimulated CD8+ T cells sorted from spleen or lymph node cells, taken before intestinal transplant. The CDR3, as DNA: TGTGCCAGCTTCCCCGGGACACAGTACAATGAGCAGTTCTTC. It encodes CASFPGTQYNEQFF.